This T cell receptor (beta chain) was recovered during a study of CD4 T cells in relation to SARS-CoV-2 and coronaviruses. Study-wide background: TCR beta CDR3s were sequenced after roughly nine-day antigen culture of PBMCs. Study outcomes and limitations: Pre-pandemic and post-infection samples never came from the same donor. The cross-reactivity analysis covered only spike protein, not other viral proteins.

TCRdb's copy holds only in-frame clones and misses some; the assay was immunoSEQ multiplex PCR. The repertoire holds 20,000 to 30,000 clones, with roughly 70% as singletons. This CDR3 has 13 residues. Germline V lookup: CDR1 GTSNPN, CDR2 SVGIG (reference sequence). V was pared by 3 bases and J by 4 bases, with 12 bases between. Before the COVID-19 pandemic, during about 2011-2019, CD4+ T cells were taken from unexposed donors. The cells were cultured for over eight days before CD4+ T cells were isolated. Testing used SARS-CoV-2 S/N and four cold-coronavirus spikes on unexposed-donor CD4+ T cells, cells permitting. Note on this clone: Its antigen is undetermined.

This chain links TRBV30 with TRBJ1-2; weak D call: TRBD1 (6 bases). This TCR was recovered from a human donor in good health. The sequenced sample consisted of CD4+ T cells from PBMCs, cultured in vitro. The CDR3 sequence is CAWRNGGAYGYTF. In DNA form, the CDR3 reads TGTGCCTGGAGGAACGGGGGGGCCTATGGCTACACCTTC.